Below, one T cell receptor (beta chain) is given with its context. The data originate from a study of blood T cell repertoires in COVID-19. At the level of the study: COVID-19 samples from acute and convalescent phases originated in the United States, Italy and Spain.

Authors' methods: Researchers report that nucleated cell counts were estimated from reference gene primer amplification. The table came from immunoSEQ multiplex PCR; TCRdb's copy has only in-frame clones and leaves some out. The V and J calls and clone size come from that table; D and trimming were worked out from the DNA. The table includes some 86,000 clones, 85% to 95% detected once. The CDR3 has 15 amino acids. The germline gives CDR1 SGHRS, CDR2 YFSETQ. V lost 5 bases, J lost 6 bases, and 20 bases lay in between. The chain carries TRBV5-1 and TRBJ1-1; perhaps TRBD1 as D (6 bases). The sample comprised peripheral blood. This receptor was taken from a human donor with active COVID-19. The donor label of this sample is uncertain. CDR3 in DNA: TGCGCCAGCAGTGTCTCCCAGGGGACGGGCGCTGAAGCTTTCTTT. It specifies CASSVSQGTGAEAFF.